This T cell receptor (beta chain) was identified during a study of blood T cell repertoires in COVID-19. Study at large: The origin of the acute and convalescent COVID-19 samples was the United States, Italy and Spain. T cells, B-cell-depleted T cells, or PBMCs provided the cDNA or gDNA that served as material.

Original processing notes: Quantification of nucleated cells was approximated via reference gene primer amplification. Clones were read by immunoSEQ multiplex PCR, and TCRdb kept only the in-frame ones, dropping some. The V and J calls and clone size are taken from that table; D and trimming were inferred from the DNA. The sample lists roughly 350,000 clones; 85% to 90% were seen once. Trimming shortened V by 10 bases and J by 7 bases, and 16 bases separated the two germline ends. The CDR3 totals 13 residues. Germline V gene sequence: CDR1 KGHDR, CDR2 SFDVKD. The chain couples TRBV24-1 to TRBJ1-5, with D unclear. This TCR was recovered from a woman aged 50 to 65 with active or convalescent COVID-19. Sequencing input: peripheral blood. In nucleotides, the CDR3 is TGTGCCACAAGATTGGAGGGAGGCCAGCCCCAGCATTTT. This codes for CATRLEGGQPQHF.